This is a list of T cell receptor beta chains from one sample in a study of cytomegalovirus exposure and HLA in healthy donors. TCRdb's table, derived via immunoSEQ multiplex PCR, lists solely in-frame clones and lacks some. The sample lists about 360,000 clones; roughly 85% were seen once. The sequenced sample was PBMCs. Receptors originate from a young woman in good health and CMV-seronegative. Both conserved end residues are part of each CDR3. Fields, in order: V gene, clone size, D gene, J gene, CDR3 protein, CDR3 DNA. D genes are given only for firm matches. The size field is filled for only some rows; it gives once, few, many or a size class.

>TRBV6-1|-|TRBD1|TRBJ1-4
CASSEVSGTGGNKLFF
TGTGCCAGCAGTGAAGTTTCCGGGACAGGGGGCAATAAACTGTTTTTT
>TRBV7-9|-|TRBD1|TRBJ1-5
CASSLAGGQGINQPQHF
TGTGCCAGCAGCTTAGCGGGTGGACAGGGAATCAATCAGCCCCAGCATTTT
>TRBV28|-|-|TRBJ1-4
CASSPAGPNEKLFF
TGTGCCAGCAGTCCCGCGGGTCCGAATGAAAAACTGTTTTTT
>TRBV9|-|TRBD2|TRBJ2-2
CASSARGLAGGNTGELFF
TGTGCCAGCAGCGCGCGAGGACTAGCGGGGGGCAACACCGGGGAGCTGTTTTTT
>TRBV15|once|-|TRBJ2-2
CATGRDRDASFTGELFF
TGTGCCACTGGACGAGACAGAGACGCATCATTCACCGGGGAGCTGTTTTTT
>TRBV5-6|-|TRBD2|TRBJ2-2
CASSLLLAENTGELFF
TGTGCCAGCAGCTTGCTGCTAGCGGAGAACACCGGGGAGCTGTTTTTT
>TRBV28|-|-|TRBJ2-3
CASSLQLRTQYF
TGTGCCAGCAGTCTACAACTAAGGACGCAGTATTTT
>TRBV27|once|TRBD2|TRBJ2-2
CASSPGVAGVTGELFF
TGTGCCAGCAGCCCTGGGGTAGCGGGAGTCACCGGGGAGCTGTTTTTT
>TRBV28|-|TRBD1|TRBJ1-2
CASSLPTPGQGYGYTF
TGTGCCAGCAGTCTACCTACTCCGGGACAGGGCTATGGCTACACCTTC
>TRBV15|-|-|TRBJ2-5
CATSRSGETQYF
TGTGCCACCAGCCGATCCGGGGAGACCCAGTACTTC
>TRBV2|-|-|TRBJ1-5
CASQGPDNQPQHF
TGTGCCAGCCAGGGGCCTGACAATCAGCCCCAGCATTTT
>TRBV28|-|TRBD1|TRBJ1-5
CASSFAGQNQPQHF
TGTGCCAGCAGTTTCGCGGGACAGAATCAGCCCCAGCATTTT
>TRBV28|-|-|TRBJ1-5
CASSPGEQGIGRQPQHF
TGTGCCAGCAGTCCAGGGGAACAGGGTATTGGGCGTCAGCCCCAGCATTTT
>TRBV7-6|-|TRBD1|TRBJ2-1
CASSLPGQGRNEQFF
TGTGCCAGCAGCTTACCGGGACAGGGGAGAAATGAGCAGTTCTTC
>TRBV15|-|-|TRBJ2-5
CATSRDWRGLQETQYF
TGTGCCACCAGCAGAGACTGGCGGGGGCTCCAAGAGACCCAGTACTTC
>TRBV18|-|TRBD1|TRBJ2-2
CASSSGQGRAGELFF
TGTGCCAGCTCATCGGGACAGGGCCGGGCCGGGGAGCTGTTTTTT
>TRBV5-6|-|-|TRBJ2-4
CASSDQGYLGKNIQYF
TGTGCCAGCAGCGACCAGGGGTATTTAGGCAAAAACATTCAGTACTTC
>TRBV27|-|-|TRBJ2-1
CASSLGSYNEQFF
TGTGCCAGCAGCCTAGGCTCCTACAATGAGCAGTTCTTC
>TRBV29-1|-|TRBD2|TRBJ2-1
CSVELAGLVGYNEQFF
TGCAGCGTTGAACTAGCGGGATTGGTCGGCTACAATGAGCAGTTCTTC
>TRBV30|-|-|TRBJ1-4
CAWSGPGELFF
TGTGCCTGGAGTGGCCCGGGAGAACTGTTTTTT
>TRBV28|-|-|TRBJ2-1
CASSLPGNEQFF
TGTGCCAGCAGCCTCCCGGGGAATGAGCAGTTCTTC
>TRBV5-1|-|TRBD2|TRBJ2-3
CASSPTSGARTDTQYF
TGCGCCAGCAGCCCTACCAGCGGGGCCCGCACAGATACGCAGTATTTT
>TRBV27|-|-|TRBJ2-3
CASSLSPNTDTQYF
TGTGCCAGCAGTTTATCCCCAAACACAGATACGCAGTATTTT
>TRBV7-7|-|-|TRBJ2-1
CASSFGRGDEQFF
TGTGCCAGCAGCTTCGGCAGAGGCGATGAGCAGTTCTTC
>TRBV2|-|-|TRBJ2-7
CAARTAGYEQYF
TGTGCCGCCAGGACAGCCGGCTACGAGCAGTACTTC
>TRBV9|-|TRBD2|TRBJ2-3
CASSVGLTSGTDTQYF
TGTGCCAGCAGCGTAGGCCTGACTAGCGGCACAGATACGCAGTATTTT
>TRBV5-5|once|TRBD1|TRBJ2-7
CASSSDRGLYEQYF
TGTGCCAGCAGCTCGGACAGGGGGCTCTACGAGCAGTACTTC
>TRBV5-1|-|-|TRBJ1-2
CASSLREATNGYTF
TGCGCCAGCAGCTTGCGGGAGGCTACTAATGGCTACACCTTC
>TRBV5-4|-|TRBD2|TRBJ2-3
CASRSSRGGDTDTQYF
TGTGCCAGCAGATCCTCGCGGGGGGGTGACACAGATACGCAGTATTTT
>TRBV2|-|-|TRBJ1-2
CARDTPGVANYGYTF
TGTGCCAGGGATACGCCAGGGGTAGCTAACTATGGCTACACCTTC
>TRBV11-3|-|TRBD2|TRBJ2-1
CASSFAGVGGEQFF
TGTGCCAGCAGCTTTGCGGGAGTAGGCGGTGAGCAGTTCTTC
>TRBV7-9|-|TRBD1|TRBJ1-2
CASSFDRGVGTF
TGTGCCAGCAGCTTCGACAGGGGAGTAGGCACCTTC
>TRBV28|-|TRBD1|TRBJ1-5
CASSTRQGNQPQHF
TGTGCCAGCAGTACCCGACAGGGGAATCAGCCCCAGCATTTT
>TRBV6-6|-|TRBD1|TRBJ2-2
CASSLSGGGELFF
TGTGCCAGCAGTCTATCAGGGGGCGGGGAGCTGTTTTTT
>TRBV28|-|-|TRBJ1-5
CASSYVRTAGGNQPQHF
TGTGCCAGCAGTTACGTAAGGACAGCCGGAGGTAATCAGCCCCAGCATTTT
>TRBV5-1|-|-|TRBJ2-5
CASSFRGGGETQYF
TGCGCCAGCAGCTTTAGGGGCGGCGGTGAGACCCAGTACTTC
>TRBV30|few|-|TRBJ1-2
CAWTVQAVIGYTF
TGTGCCTGGACCGTACAGGCGGTTATCGGCTACACCTTC
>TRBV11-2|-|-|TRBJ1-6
CASRRERNSPLHF
TGTGCCAGCAGGAGGGAGAGGAATTCACCCCTCCACTTT
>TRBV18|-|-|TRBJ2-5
CASSPRRVPETQYF
TGTGCCAGCTCACCACGCCGGGTTCCAGAGACCCAGTACTTC
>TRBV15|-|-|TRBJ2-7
CATSRSGGLGERYEQYF
TGTGCCACCAGCAGATCGGGCGGTCTCGGGGAACGGTACGAGCAGTACTTC
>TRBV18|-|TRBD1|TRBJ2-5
CASSWTGGSQETQYF
TGTGCCAGCTCGTGGACAGGGGGCAGCCAAGAGACCCAGTACTTC
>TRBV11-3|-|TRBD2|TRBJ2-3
CASSSGGGGSTDTQYF
TGTGCCAGCAGCTCGGGGGGTGGCGGGAGCACAGATACGCAGTATTTT
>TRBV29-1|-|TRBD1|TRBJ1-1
CSVDDRGNTEAFF
TGCAGCGTTGATGACAGGGGGAACACTGAAGCTTTCTTT
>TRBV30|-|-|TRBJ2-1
CASRMAGEQFF
TGTGCCTCTCGGATGGCGGGCGAGCAGTTCTTC
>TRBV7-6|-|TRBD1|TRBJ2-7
CASSFGRGHSYEQYF
TGTGCCAGCAGCTTCGGCAGGGGGCATTCCTACGAGCAGTACTTC